This record concerns one T cell receptor beta chain sequence. In the original workflow: How many nucleated cells were present was estimated from reference gene primer amplification. TCRdb keeps only in-frame clones here, not all; method: immunoSEQ multiplex PCR. V and J calls and clone size come straight from that table; D and trimming were deduced from the DNA. This repertoire shows hundreds of thousands of clones, roughly 87% found once; its top ten account for nearly 6.5%. The sample originates from a study of blood T cell repertoires in COVID-19. V lost 1 base and J 8 bases, leaving 10 bases between the germline ends. Germline lookup yields CDR1 SGHRS and CDR2 YFSETQ. The CDR3 extends over 13 amino acids. Participants had their cohort set by participant-reported clinical history.

The TCR comes from a young woman with acute COVID-19. V usage is TRBV5-1 and J usage is TRBJ2-1, with D uncertain. The sequenced material came from PBMCs or T cells enriched from blood (not recorded which). CDR3 coding DNA: TGCGCCAGCAGCTTGAACTACCGCGATGAGCAGTTCTTC. Translation gives CASSLNYRDEQFF.